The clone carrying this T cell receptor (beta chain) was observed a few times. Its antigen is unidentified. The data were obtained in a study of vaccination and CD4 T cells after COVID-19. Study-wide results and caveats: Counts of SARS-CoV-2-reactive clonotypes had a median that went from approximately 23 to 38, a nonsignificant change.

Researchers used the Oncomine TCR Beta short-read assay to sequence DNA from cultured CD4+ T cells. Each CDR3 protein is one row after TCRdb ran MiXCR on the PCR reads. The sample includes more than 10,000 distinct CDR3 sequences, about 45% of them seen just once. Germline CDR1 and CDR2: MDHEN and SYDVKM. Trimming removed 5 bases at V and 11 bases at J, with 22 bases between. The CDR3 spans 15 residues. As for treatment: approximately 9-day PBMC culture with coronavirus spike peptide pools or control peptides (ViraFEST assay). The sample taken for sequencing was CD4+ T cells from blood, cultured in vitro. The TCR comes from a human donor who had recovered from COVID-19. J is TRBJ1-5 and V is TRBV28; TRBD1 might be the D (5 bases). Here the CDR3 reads CASSLTAFEGSTQHF. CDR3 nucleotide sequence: TGTGCCAGCAGTCTTACGGCCTTTGAGGGGTCGACCCAGCATTTT.